The present T cell receptor (beta chain) was sequenced within a study of blood T cells in healthy people across ages (dated by TCRdb to about 2015). Some background on the complete study: In model experiments, template switching captured roughly one uniquely barcoded TCR beta cDNA molecule for every two T cells. Using deep sequencing normalized with unique cDNA molecular identifiers, the study measured how TCR beta repertoire diversity changes with age. The donors were split into four age groups: young (average about 15 years), middle-aged (39), aged (over 55) and long-lived (about 82). Donors of different ages were randomly distributed across sequencing lanes to avoid experimental bias. Using the same blood draw, the study looked at two additional independent replicas of 1 million unique cDNA reads for two donors, one aged 18 to 30 and the other aged 80 or older.

Reading the germline V gene gives CDR1 SGHRS and CDR2 YFSETQ. Including cysteine and phenylalanine, the CDR3 has 16 amino acids. The CDR3 DNA has 48 bases and is translated from base 1. Compared with germline, V lacks 3 bases and J lacks 0 bases; bases without a gene match: 8. With respect to this clonotype: It lacks a known antigen. Base quality data are lacking; no much larger clone is found one base away.

The method was 5' RACE. Instrument used: Illumina HiSeq 2500. A second PCR of roughly 7 to 11 cycles was run with a J-beta primer mix and a sample-barcoded 5' primer. Each TCR beta cDNA molecule received a unique molecular identifier from a template-switch 5' adaptor carrying 12 random nucleotides. At least 2.5 million CDR3-containing paired-end reads were obtained from each sample. First-strand cDNA was synthesized from all RNA with the Mint cDNA synthesis kit, primed by a TRBC-specific oligonucleotide. After uracil-DNA glycosylase treatment, a first 18-cycle PCR used universal primers M1SS and BC2_uni_R on all cDNA. The paper's processing steps were these. For normalization, 1 million high-quality reads, each with a distinct molecular identifier, were randomly selected from each sample. Reads sharing molecular identifiers were discarded rather than binned into consensus sequences. MiTCR, with a Q25 quality threshold and the strictest error-elimination algorithm, was used for CDR3 identification, clonotype clustering and error correction. A nonparametric unseen species model using Euler transformation provided a lower-bound estimate of total TCR beta diversity. The public reads were reprocessed in TCRdb via fastp at Q25 and MiXCR, keeping in-frame beta chains. Every distinct CDR3 protein forms one entry, paired with its most common genes and DNA. The V and J calls come from TCRdb's annotation, not from the publication. The sample records approximately 1.5 million distinct CDR3 sequences, 40% to 45% of which are singletons. The leading ten clones occupy about 4% of the sample.

Systemically healthy Caucasian individuals from Russia, approximately 39 in total and aged about 6 to 100 years, were included as donors. Each donor gave about 9.7 milliliters of peripheral blood, drawn into EDTA-treated Vacutainer tubes. PBMCs were isolated by Ficoll-Paque density-gradient centrifugation, with at least 7 million obtained per sample. Trizol reagent was used to extract total RNA from the PBMCs, yielding at least 6 micrograms per sample. Naive CD45RAhigh/CD27high T cell percentages were measured by flow cytometry on a PBMC aliquot from every donor. What the study reported, not specific to this receptor: As age increased, observed TCR beta diversity per million T cells dropped in a roughly linear way, and a significant reduction was already evident by age 40. Because the CMV infection status of the donors was unknown, age-related changes in expanded clonotypes may potentially have been confounded. Total diversity estimates from one million sequenced T cells were considered lower bounds and underestimates. The percentage of naive T cells measured by flow cytometry correlated strongly with observed TCR beta diversity. Conclusive comparison of naive and antigen-experienced compartments was prevented by the profiling of bulk unsorted PBMCs. The long-lived group showed more naive CD4+ T cells, fewer expanded clones and increased TCR diversity than the aged group, suggesting age selection.

The TCR was taken from a woman under 30 in good health. Material for sequencing was blood. The receptor chain draws on TRBV5-1 and TRBJ1-1; TRBD1 fits 7 bases in the junction. The DNA reads as follows: TGCGCCAGCAGCTCCTACCCGGGACAGCTGAACACTGAAGCTTTCTTT. The resulting protein is CASSSYPGQLNTEAFF.